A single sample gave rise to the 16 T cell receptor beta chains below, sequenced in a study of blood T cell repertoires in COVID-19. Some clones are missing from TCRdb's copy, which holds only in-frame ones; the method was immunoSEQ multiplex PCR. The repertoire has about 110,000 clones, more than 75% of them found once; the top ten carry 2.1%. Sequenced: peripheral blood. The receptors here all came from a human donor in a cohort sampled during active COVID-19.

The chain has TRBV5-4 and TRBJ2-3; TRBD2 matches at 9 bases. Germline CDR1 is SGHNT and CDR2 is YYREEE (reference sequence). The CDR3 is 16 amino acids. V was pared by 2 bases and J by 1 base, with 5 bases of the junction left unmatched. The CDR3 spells CASSFWLAGGTDTQYF. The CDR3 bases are TGTGCCAGCAGCTTCTGGTTAGCGGGGGGCACAGATACGCAGTATTTT.

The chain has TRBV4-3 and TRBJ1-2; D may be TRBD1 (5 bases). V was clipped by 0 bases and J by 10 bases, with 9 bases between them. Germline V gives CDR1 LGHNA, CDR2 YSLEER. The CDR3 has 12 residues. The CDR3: CASSQDGGVYTF. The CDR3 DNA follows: TGCGCCAGCAGCCAAGATGGGGGGGTCTACACCTTC.

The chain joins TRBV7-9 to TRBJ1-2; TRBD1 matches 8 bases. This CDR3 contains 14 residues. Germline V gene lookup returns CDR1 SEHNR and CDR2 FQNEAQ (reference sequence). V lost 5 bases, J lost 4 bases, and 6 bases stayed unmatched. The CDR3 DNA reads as TGTGCCAGCAGCCCCCCCGGACAGGGCTATGGCTACACCTTC. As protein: CASSPPGQGYGYTF.

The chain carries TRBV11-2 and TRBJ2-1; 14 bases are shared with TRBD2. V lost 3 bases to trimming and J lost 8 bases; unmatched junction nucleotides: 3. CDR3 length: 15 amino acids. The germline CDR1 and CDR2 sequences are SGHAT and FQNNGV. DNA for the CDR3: TGTGCCAGCAGCTTGCGACTAGCGGGAGGGTATGAGCAGTTCTTC. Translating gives CASSLRLAGGYEQFF. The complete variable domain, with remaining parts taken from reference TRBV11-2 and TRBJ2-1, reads EAGVAQSPRYKIIEKRQSVAFWCNPISGHATLYWYQQILGQGPKLLIQFQNNGVVDDSQLPKDRFSAERLKGVDSTLKIQPAKLEDSAVYLCASSLRLAGGYEQFFGPGTRLTVL.

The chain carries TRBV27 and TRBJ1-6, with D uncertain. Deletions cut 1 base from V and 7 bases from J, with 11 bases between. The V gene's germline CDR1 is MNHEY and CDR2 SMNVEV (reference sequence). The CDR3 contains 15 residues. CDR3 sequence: CASSLYRVSNSPLHF. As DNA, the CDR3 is TGTGCCAGCAGTTTATATCGGGTTTCAAATTCACCCCTCCACTTT.

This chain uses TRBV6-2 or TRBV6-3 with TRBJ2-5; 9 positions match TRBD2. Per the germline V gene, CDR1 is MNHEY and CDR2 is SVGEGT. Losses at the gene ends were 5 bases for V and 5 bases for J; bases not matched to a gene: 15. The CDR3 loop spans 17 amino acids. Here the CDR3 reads CASSRRERGAVSETQYF. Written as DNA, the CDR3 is TGTGCCAGCAGTCGCAGGGAGCGGGGGGCGGTTTCGGAGACCCAGTACTTC.

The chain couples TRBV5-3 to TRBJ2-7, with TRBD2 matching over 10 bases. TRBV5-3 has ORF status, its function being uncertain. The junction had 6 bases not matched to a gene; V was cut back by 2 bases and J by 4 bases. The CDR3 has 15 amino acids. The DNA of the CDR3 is TGTGCCAGAAGCTTTGGACTAGCGGTATATTACGAGCAGTACTTC. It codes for CARSFGLAVYYEQYF.

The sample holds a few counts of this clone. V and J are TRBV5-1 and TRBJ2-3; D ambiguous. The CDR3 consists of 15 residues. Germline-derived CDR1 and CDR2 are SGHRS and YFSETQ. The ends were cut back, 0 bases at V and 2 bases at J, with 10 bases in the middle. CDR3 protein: CASSLGTLNTDTQYF. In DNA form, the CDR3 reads TGCGCCAGCAGCTTGGGAACTCTCAACACAGATACGCAGTATTTT.

The CDR3 sequence is CASSLDPVGQGSGELFF. The CDR3 DNA reads TGTGCCAGCAGCTTAGATCCGGTGGGACAGGGGTCCGGGGAGCTGTTTTTT. V is TRBV7-9 and J is TRBJ2-2; 10 bases are shared with TRBD1. The germline gives CDR1 SEHNR, CDR2 FQNEAQ (reference sequence). Losses at the gene ends were 1 base for V and 6 bases for J; bases not matched to a gene: 8. This CDR3 is 17 amino acids long.

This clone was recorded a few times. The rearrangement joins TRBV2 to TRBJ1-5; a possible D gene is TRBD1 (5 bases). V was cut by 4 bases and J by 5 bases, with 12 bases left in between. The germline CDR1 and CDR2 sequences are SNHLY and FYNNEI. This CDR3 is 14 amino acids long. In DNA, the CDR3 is TGTGCCAGCAGTGCACTGGGAGGGGATCAGCCCCAGCATTTT. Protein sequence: CASSALGGDQPQHF. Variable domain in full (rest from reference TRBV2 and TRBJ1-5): EPEVTQTPSHQVTQMGQEVILRCVPISNHLYFYWYRQILGQKVEFLVSFYNNEISEKSEIFDDQFSVERPDGSNFTLKIRSTKLEDSAMYFCASSALGGDQPQHFGDGTRLSIL.

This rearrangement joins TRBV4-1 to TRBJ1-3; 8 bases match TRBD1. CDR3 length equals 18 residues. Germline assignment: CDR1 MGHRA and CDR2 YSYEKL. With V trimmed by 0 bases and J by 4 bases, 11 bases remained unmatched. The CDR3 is CASSQESARTGPGNTIYF. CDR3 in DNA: TGCGCCAGCAGCCAAGAGTCCGCCCGGACAGGGCCCGGAAACACCATATATTTT.

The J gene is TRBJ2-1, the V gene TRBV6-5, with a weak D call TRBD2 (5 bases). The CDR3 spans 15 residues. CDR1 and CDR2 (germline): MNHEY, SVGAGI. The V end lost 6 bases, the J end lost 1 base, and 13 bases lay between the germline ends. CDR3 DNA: TGTGCCAGCAGCTCCACCGGGGATTCCTACAATGAGCAGTTCTTC. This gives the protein CASSSTGDSYNEQFF.

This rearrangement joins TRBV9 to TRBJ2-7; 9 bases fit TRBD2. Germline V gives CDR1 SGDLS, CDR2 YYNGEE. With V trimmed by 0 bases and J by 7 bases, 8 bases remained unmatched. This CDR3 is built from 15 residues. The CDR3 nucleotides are TGTGCCAGCAGCGTAGGGACTAGCGCCGAAGGAGAGCAGTACTTC. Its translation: CASSVGTSAEGEQYF. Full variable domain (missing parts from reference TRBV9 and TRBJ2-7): DSGVTQTPKHLITATGQRVTLRCSPRSGDLSVYWYQQSLDQGLQFLIQYYNGEERAKGNILERFSAQQFPDLHSELNLSSLELGDSALYFCASSVGTSAEGEQYFGPGTRLTVT.

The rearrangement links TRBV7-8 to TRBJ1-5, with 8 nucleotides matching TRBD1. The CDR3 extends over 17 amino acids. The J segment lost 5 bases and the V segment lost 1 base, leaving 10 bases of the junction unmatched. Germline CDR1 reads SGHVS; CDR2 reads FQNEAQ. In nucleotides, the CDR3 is TGTGCCAGCAGCTTAGAACCGGGACAGGCTTCGTATCAGCCCCAGCATTTT. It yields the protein CASSLEPGQASYQPQHF.

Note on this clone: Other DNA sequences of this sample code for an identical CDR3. CDR3 coding DNA: TGTGCCAGCAGCGTAGCCCCTAACACCGGGGAGCTGTTTTTT. Protein product: CASSVAPNTGELFF. V usage is TRBV9 and J usage is TRBJ2-2; D unresolved. Looked up from germline, CDR1 is SGDLS and CDR2 is YYNGEE. V was trimmed by 0 bases and J by 2 bases, leaving 5 bases between them. The CDR3 is 14 residues long.

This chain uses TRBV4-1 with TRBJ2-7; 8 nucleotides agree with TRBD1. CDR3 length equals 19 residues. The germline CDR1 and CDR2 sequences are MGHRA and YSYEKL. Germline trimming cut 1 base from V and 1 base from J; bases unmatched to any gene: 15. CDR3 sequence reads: CASSQAPNLGTGSSYEQYF. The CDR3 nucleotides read TGCGCCAGCAGCCAAGCTCCGAACTTAGGGACAGGTTCATCCTACGAGCAGTACTTC.